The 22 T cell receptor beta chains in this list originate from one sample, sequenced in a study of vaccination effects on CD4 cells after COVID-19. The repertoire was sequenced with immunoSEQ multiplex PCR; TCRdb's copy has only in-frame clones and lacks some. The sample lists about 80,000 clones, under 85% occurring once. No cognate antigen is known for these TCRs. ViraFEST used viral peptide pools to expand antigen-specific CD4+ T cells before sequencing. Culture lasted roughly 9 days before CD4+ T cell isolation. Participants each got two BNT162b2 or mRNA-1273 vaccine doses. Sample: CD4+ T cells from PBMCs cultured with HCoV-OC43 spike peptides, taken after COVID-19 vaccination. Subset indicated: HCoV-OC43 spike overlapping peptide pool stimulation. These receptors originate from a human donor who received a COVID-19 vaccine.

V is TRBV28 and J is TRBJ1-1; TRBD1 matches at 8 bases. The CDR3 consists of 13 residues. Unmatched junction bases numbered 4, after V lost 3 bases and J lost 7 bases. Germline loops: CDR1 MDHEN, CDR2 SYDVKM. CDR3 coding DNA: TGTGCCAGCAGTTTGCACAGGGGGATTGAAGCTTTCTTT. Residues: CASSLHRGIEAFF.

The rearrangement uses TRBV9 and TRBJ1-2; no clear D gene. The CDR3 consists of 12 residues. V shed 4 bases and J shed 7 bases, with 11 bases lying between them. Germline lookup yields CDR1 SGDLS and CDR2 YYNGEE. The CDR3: CASSRANLGYTF. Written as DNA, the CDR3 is TGTGCCAGCAGCAGGGCAAACCTTGGCTACACCTTC.

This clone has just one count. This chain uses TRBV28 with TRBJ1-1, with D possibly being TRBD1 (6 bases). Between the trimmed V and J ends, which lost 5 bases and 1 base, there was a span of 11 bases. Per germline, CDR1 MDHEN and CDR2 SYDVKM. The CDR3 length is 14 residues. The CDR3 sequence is CASSGPGENTEAFF. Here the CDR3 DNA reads TGTGCCAGCAGTGGACCAGGGGAGAACACTGAAGCTTTCTTT. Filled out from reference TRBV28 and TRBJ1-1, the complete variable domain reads DVKVTQSSRYLVKRTGEKVFLECVQDMDHENMFWYRQDPGLGLRLIYFSYDVKMKEKGDIPEGYSVSREKKERFSLILESASTNQTSMYLCASSGPGENTEAFFGQGTRLTVV.

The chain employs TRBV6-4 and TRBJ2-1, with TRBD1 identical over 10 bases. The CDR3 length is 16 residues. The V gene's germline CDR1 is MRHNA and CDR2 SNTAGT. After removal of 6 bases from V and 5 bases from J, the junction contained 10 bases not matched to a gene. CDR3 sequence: CASRGPGTGAHNEQFF. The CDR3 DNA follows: TGTGCCAGCAGGGGACCCGGGACAGGGGCCCACAATGAGCAGTTCTTC.

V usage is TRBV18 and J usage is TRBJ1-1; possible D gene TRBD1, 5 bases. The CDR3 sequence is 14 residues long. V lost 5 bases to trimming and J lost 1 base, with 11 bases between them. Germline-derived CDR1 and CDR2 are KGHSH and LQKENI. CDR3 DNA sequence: TGTGCCAGCTCAGTTTCAGGGCAGAACACTGAAGCTTTCTTT. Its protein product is CASSVSGQNTEAFF.

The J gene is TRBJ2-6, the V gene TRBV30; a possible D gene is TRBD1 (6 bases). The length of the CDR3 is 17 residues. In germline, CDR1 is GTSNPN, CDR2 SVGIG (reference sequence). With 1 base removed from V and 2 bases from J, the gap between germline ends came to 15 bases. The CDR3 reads CAWSEGHLLAGANVLTF. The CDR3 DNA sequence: TGTGCCTGGAGTGAGGGACACCTACTGGCTGGGGCCAACGTCCTGACTTTC.

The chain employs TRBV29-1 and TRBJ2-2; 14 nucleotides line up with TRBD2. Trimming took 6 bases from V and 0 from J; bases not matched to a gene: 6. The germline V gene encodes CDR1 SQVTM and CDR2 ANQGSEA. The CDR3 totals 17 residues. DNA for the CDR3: TGCAGCGTAGAGGGACTAGCGGGGGCAACGAACACCGGGGAGCTGTTTTTT. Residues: CSVEGLAGATNTGELFF.

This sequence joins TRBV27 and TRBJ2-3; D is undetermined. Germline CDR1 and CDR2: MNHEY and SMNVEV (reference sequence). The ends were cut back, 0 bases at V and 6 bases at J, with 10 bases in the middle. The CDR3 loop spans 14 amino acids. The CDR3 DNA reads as TGTGCCAGCAGTTTATCTGCGCCAAGGGATACGCAGTATTTT. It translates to CASSLSAPRDTQYF.

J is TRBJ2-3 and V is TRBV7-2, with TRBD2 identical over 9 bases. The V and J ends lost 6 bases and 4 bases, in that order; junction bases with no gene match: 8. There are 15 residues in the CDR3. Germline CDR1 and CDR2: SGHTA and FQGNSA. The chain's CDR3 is CASSGRAGGADTQYF. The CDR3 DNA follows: TGTGCCAGCAGTGGACGAGCGGGAGGAGCAGATACGCAGTATTTT.

Written as DNA, the CDR3 is TGTGCCAGCAGCTCTCCCCAGGGCAAGTATACTGAAGCTTTCTTT. This codes for CASSSPQGKYTEAFF. The V and J genes are TRBV7-8 and TRBJ1-1; D is possibly TRBD1 (5 bases). The CDR3 runs 15 residues. V gave up 4 bases and J gave up 5 bases, with 17 bases separating them. CDR1 and CDR2 (germline): SGHVS, FQNEAQ.

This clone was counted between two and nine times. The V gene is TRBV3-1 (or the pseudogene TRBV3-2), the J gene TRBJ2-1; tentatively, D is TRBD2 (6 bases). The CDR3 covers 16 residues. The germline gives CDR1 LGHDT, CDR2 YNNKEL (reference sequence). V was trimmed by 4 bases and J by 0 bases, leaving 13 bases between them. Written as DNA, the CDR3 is TGTGCCAGCAGCCCTTATAGCGGAAGCTCCTACAATGAGCAGTTCTTC. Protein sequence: CASSPYSGSSYNEQFF.

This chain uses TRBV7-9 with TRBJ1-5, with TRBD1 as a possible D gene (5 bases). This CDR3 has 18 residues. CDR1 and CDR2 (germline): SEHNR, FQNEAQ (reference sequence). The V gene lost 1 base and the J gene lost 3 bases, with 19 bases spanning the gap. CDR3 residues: CASSLGAGFMGLNQPQHF. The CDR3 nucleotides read TGTGCCAGCAGCTTAGGGGCAGGGTTTATGGGCCTCAATCAGCCCCAGCATTTT.

CDR3 residues: CASSPGEGQYEQYV. The DNA for the CDR3 is TGTGCCAGCTCACCAGGGGAGGGACAGTACGAGCAGTACGTC. The chain has TRBV18 and TRBJ2-7, with D tentatively TRBD1 or TRBD2 (7 bases each). Germline V lookup: CDR1 KGHSH, CDR2 LQKENI. V was pared by 2 bases and J by 4 bases, with 12 bases between. The CDR3 sequence is 14 residues long.

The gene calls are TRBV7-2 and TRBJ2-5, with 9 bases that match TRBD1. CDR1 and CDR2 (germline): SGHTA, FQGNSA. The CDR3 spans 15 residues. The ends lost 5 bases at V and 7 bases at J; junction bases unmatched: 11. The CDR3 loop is CASSIGTGIRGTQYF. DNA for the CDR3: TGTGCCAGCAGCATAGGGACAGGGATAAGGGGGACCCAGTACTTC.

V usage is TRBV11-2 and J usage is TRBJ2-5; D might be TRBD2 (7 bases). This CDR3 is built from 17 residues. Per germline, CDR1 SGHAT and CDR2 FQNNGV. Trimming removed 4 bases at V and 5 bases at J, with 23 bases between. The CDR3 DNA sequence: TGTGCCAGCAGCTCGATCTTTGGTGGGGGGGCGAATGAGACCCAGTACTTC. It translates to CASSSIFGGGANETQYF.

The CDR3 reads CASSLGLTNTEAFF. In DNA, the CDR3 is TGCGCCAGCAGCTTGGGACTGACGAACACTGAAGCTTTCTTT. This chain joins TRBV5-1 and TRBJ1-1; D unresolved. This CDR3 has 14 amino acids. The germline V gene has CDR1 SGHRS and CDR2 YFSETQ. With 0 bases removed from V and 1 base from J, the gap between germline ends came to 7 bases.

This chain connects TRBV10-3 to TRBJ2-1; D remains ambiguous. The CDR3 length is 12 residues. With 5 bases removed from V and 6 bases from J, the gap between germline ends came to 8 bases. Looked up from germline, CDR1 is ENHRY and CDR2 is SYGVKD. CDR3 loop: CAISQTANEQFF. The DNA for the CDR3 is TGTGCCATCAGTCAAACGGCCAATGAGCAGTTCTTC.

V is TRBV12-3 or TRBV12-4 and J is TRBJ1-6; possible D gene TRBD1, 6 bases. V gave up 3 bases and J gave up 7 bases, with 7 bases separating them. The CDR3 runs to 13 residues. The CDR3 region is CASSFGGNSPLHF. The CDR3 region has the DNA TGTGCCAGCAGTTTTGGGGGCAATTCACCCCTCCACTTT.

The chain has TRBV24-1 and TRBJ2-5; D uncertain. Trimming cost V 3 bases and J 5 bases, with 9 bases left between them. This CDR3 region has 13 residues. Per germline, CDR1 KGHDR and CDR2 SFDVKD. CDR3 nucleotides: TGTGCCACCAGTGATCTCGGTGGGGAGACCCAGTACTTC. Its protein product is CATSDLGGETQYF.

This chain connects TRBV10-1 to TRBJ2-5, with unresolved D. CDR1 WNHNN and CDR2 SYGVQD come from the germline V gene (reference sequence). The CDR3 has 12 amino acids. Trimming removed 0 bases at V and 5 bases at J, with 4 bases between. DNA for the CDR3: TGCGCCAGCAGTGAGTCCAGGGAGACCCAGTACTTC. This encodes CASSESRETQYF.

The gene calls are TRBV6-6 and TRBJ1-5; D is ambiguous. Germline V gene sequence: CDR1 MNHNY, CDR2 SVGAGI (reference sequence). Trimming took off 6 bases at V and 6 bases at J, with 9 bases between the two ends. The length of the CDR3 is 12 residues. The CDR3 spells CASSFRGQPQHF. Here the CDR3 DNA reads TGTGCCAGCAGCTTCCGGGGTCAGCCCCAGCATTTT.

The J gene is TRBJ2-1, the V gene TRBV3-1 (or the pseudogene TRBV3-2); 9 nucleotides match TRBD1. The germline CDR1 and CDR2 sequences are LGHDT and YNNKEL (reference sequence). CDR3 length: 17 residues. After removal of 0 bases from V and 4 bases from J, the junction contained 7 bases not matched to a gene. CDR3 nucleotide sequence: TGTGCCAGCAGCCAAGACGTCCTGGACAGGGGATACAATGAGCAGTTCTTC. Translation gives CASSQDVLDRGYNEQFF.